This TCR beta chain was recorded in a study of neurological immune-mediated disorders. TCRdb processed the 5' RACE reads anew with MiXCR; each CDR3 protein has one entry. Altogether 65,000 to 90,000 distinct CDR3 sequences are present, about a tenth being singletons, with the ten largest covering roughly 2%. This clonotype came up many times. There are 13 residues in the CDR3. Germline CDR1 reads SEHNR; CDR2 reads FQNEAQ (reference sequence). V lost 5 bases and J 5 bases, leaving 10 bases between the germline ends. Sequencing was done on a sample of PBMCs. The clonotype originates from a man aged 35-49 years in good health. This sequence joins TRBV7-9 and TRBJ1-5, with D uncertain. The CDR3: CASSPLFDQPQHF. In DNA form, the CDR3 reads TGTGCCAGCAGCCCATTGTTTGATCAGCCCCAGCATTTT.